The entry below describes one T cell receptor (beta chain). The antigen is unknown. V was pared by 7 bases and J by 5 bases, with 5 bases of the junction left unmatched. The germline V gene has CDR1 ENHRY and CDR2 SYGVKD. The CDR3 contains 13 residues. Individually, cDNA molecules had unique molecular identifiers attached to them. Each CDR3 protein is one row after TCRdb ran MiXCR on the 5' RACE reads. The sample holds roughly 35,000 distinct CDR3 sequences, around 9% seen once. These data are taken from a study of early T cells in non-severe SARS-CoV-2 infection. The wider study: RNA in bulk from unsorted whole blood was sequenced, and chains were unpaired. Findings of the study overall: Sequences matched to VDJdb favored anti-spike CD8 responses, while private and CD4 specificities were missed.

This receptor was obtained from an adult who was a healthcare worker with PCR-confirmed SARS-CoV-2 infection or an uninfected control (not recorded which). This chain joins TRBV10-3 and TRBJ2-1, with 7 bases matching TRBD1. The sample consisted of whole blood. The CDR3 nucleotides read TGTGCCATCACCGGCGACAGGGACAATGAGCAGTTCTTC. As protein: CAITGDRDNEQFF.